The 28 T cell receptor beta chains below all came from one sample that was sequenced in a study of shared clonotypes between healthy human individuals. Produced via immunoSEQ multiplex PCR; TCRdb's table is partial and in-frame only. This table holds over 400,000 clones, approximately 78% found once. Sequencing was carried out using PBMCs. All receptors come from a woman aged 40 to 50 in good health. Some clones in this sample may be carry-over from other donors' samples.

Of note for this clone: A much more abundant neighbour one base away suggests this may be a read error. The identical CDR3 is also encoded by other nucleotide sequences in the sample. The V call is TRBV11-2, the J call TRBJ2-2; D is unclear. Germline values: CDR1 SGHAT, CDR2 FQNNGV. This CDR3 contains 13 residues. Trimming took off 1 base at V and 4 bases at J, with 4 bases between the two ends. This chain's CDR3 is CASSLGGTGELFF. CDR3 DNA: TGTGCCAGCAGCTTAGGGGGCACCGGGGAGCTGTTTTTT.

CDR3 amino acids: CASSLARGSYEQYF. CDR3 sequence (DNA): TGTGCCAGCAGCTTAGCTAGGGGCTCCTACGAGCAGTACTTC. The chain uses TRBV11-2 and TRBJ2-7; D may be TRBD1 (5 bases). Trimming left V 1 base short and J 0 bases short, with 7 bases between. The CDR3 spans 14 residues. CDR1 is SGHAT and CDR2 is FQNNGV in the germline V gene.

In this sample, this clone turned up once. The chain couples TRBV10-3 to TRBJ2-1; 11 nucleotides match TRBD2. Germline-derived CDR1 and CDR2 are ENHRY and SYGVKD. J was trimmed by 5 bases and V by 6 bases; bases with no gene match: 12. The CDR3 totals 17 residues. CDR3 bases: TGTGCCATCAGACCTCTTGCTAGCGGGAGGCCTAACAATGAGCAGTTCTTC. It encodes CAIRPLASGRPNNEQFF.

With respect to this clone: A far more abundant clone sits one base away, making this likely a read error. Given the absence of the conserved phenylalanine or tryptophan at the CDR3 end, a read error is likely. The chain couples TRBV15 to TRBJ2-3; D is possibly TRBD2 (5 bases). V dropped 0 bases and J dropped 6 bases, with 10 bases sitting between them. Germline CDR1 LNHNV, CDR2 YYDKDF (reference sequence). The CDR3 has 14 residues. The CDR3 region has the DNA TGTGCCACCAGCAGAGAAACTAGTTGGGATACGCAGTATTCT. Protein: CATSRETSWDTQYS.

DNA for the CDR3: TGTGCCAGTAGTATTGGGGGAGGGGATCAGCCCCAGCATTTT. It yields the protein CASSIGGGDQPQHF. J is TRBJ1-5 and V is TRBV19, with D tentatively TRBD1 (5 bases). The germline V gene has CDR1 LNHDA and CDR2 SQIVND (reference sequence). The CDR3 covers 14 residues. Trimming cost V 3 bases and J 5 bases, with 11 bases left between them.

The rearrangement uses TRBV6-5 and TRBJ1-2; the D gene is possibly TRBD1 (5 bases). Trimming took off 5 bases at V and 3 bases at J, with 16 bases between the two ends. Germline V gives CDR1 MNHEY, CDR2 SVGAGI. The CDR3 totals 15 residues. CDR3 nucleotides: TGTGCCAGCAGTCCTACGGGGCGAATCCACTATGGCTACACCTTC. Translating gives CASSPTGRIHYGYTF.

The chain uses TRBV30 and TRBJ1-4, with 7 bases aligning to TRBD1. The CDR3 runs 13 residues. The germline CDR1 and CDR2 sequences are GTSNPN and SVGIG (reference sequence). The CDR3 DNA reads TGTGCGCTACAGGGGACGGCTAATGAAAAACTGTTTTTT. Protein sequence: CALQGTANEKLFF. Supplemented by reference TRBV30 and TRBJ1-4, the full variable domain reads SQTIHQWPATLVQPVGSPLSLECTVEGTSNPNLYWYRQAAGRGLQLLFYSVGIGQISSEVPQNLSASRPQDRQFILSSKKLLLSDSGFYLCALQGTANEKLFFGSGTQLSVL.

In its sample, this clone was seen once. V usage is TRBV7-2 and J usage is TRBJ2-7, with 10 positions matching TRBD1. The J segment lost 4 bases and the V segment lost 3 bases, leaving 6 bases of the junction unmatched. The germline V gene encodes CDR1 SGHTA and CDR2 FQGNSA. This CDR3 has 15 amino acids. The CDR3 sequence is CASSFDRDRGYEQYF. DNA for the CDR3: TGTGCCAGCAGCTTCGACCGGGACAGGGGATACGAGCAGTACTTC.

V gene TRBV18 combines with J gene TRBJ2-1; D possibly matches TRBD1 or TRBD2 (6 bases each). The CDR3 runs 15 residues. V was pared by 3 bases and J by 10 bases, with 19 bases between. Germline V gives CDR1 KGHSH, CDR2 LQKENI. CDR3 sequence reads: CASSPLGGEPTEQFF. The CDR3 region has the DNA TGTGCCAGCTCACCTTTGGGGGGCGAGCCCACGGAGCAGTTCTTC.

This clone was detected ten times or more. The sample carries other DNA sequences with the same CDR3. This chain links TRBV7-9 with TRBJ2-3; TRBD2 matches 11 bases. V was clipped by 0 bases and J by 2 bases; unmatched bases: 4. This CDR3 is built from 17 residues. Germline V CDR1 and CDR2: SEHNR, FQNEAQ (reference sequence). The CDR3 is CASSLALAGATTDTQYF. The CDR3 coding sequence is TGTGCCAGCAGCTTAGCACTAGCGGGAGCTACCACAGATACGCAGTATTTT.

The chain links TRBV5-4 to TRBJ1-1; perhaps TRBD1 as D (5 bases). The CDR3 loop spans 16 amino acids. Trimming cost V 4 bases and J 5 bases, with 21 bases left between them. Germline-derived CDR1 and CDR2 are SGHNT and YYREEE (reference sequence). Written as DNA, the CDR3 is TGTGCCAGCAGCCCCGGCGAGGGGAAGAGTGGTACTGAAGCTTTCTTT. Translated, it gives CASSPGEGKSGTEAFF.

The CDR3 loop reads CASAKAGGTYEQYF. As DNA, the CDR3 is TGTGCCAGTGCTAAGGCAGGGGGTACCTACGAGCAGTACTTC. The V gene is TRBV19, the J gene TRBJ2-7, with 7 bases that match TRBD1. The CDR3 spans 14 residues. J gave up 2 bases and V 8 bases, and 9 bases lay outside the gene matches. CDR1 and CDR2 from the germline V gene are LNHDA and SQIVND (reference sequence).

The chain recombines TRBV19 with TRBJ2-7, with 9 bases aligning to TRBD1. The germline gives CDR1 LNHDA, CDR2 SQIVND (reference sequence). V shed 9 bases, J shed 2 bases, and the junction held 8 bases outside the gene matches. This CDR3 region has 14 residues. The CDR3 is CASRPGTGTYEQYF. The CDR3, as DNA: TGTGCCAGCAGGCCCGGGACAGGGACCTACGAGCAGTACTTC.

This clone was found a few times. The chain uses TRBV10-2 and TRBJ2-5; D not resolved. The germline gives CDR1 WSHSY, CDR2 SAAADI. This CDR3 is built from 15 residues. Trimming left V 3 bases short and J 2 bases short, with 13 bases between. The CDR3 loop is CASSEPSGPQETQYF. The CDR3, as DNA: TGCGCCAGCAGTGAACCAAGTGGTCCTCAAGAGACCCAGTACTTC.

The CDR3 DNA is TGTGCCAGCAGTTTAAATACAGGGGGCTCATCAGATACGCAGTATTTT. This encodes CASSLNTGGSSDTQYF. This chain links TRBV28 with TRBJ2-3; 9 nucleotides match TRBD1. The CDR3 length is 16 residues. J lost 4 bases, V lost 2 bases, and 7 bases had no gene match. Germline V gives CDR1 MDHEN, CDR2 SYDVKM.

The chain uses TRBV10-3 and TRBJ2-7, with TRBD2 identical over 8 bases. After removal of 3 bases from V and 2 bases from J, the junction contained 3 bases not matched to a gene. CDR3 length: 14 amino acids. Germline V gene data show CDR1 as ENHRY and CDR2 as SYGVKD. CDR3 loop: CAISERLATYEQYF. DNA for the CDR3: TGTGCCATCAGTGAAAGACTAGCGACCTACGAGCAGTACTTC.

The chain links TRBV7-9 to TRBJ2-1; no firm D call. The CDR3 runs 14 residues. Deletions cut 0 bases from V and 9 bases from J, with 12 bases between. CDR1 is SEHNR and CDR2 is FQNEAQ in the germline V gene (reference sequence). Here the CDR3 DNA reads TGTGCCAGCAGCTTAGCGCTGACGAGCTTTGAGCAGTTCTTC. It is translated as CASSLALTSFEQFF. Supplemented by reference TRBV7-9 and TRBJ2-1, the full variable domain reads DTGVSQNPRHKITKRGQNVTFRCDPISEHNRLYWYRQTLGQGPEFLTYFQNEAQLEKSRLLSDRFSAERPKGSFSTLEIQRTEQGDSAMYLCASSLALTSFEQFFGPGTRLTVL.

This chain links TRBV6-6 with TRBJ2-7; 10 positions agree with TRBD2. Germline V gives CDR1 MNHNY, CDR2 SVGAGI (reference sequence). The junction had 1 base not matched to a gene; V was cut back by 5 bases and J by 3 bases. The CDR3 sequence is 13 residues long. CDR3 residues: CASSGLADYEQYF. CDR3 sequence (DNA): TGTGCCAGCAGTGGACTAGCGGACTACGAGCAGTACTTC.

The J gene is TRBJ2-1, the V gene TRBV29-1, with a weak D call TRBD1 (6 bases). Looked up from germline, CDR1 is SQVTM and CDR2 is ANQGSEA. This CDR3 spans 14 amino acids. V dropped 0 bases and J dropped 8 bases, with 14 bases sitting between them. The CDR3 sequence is CSVEDGGRSYEQFF. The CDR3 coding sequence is TGCAGCGTTGAAGATGGGGGCAGGTCCTATGAGCAGTTCTTC.

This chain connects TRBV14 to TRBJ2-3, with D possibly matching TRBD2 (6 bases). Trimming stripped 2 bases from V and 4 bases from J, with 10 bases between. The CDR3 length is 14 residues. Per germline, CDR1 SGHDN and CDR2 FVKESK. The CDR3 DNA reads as TGTGCCAGCAGCCAACGACCGGGGGCAGATACGCAGTATTTT. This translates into CASSQRPGADTQYF.

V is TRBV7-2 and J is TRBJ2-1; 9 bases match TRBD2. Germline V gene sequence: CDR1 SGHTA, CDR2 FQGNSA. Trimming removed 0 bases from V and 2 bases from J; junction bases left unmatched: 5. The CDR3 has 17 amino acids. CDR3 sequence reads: CASSLAFLAGAYNEQFF. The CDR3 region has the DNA TGTGCCAGCAGCTTAGCGTTCTTAGCGGGAGCCTACAATGAGCAGTTCTTC.

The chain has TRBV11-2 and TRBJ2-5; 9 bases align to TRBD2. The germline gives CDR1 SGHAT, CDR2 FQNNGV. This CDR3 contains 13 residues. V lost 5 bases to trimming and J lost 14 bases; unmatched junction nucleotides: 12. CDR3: CASSKSRTLAGYF. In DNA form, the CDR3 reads TGTGCCAGCAGCAAATCACGGACACTAGCGGGCTACTTC.

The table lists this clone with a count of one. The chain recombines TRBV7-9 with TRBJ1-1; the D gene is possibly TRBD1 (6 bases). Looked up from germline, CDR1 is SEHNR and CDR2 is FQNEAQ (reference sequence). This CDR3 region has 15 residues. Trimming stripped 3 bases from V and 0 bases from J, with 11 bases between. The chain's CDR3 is CASSLMGAVNTEAFF. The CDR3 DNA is TGTGCCAGCAGCTTGATGGGGGCCGTGAACACTGAAGCTTTCTTT.

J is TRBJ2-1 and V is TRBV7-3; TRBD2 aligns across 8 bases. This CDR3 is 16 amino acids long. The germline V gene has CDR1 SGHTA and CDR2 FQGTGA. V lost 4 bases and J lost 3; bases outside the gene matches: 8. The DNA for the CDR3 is TGTGCCAGCAGCTCAATCGGGGGGGTGTACTACAATGAGCAGTTCTTC. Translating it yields CASSSIGGVYYNEQFF.

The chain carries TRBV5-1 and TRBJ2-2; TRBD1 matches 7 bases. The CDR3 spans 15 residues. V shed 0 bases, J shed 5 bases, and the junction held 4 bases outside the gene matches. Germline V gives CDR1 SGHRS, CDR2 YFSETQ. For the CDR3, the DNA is TGCGCCAGCAGCTTGGCCACACAGGGGACCGGGGAGCTGTTTTTT. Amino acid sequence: CASSLATQGTGELFF.

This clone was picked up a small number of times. CDR3 sequence reads: CASSPVPGDNEQFF. The CDR3 bases are TGTGCCAGCTCACCAGTACCAGGGGATAATGAGCAGTTCTTC. The chain joins TRBV18 to TRBJ2-1, with D perhaps TRBD1 (6 bases). CDR1 and CDR2 (germline): KGHSH, LQKENI. V lost 2 bases and J lost 7, with 12 bases in between. The CDR3 contains 14 residues.

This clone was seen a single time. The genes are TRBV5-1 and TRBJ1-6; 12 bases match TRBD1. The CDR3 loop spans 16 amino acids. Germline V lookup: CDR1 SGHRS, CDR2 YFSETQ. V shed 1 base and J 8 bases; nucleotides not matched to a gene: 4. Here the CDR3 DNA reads TGCGCCAGCAGCTTGTGGGACAGGGGGCGCGATTCACCCCTCCACTTT. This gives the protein CASSLWDRGRDSPLHF. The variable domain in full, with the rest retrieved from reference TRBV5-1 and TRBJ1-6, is KAGVTQTPRYLIKTRGQQVTLSCSPISGHRSVSWYQQTPGQGLQFLFEYFSETQRNKGNFPGRFSGRQFSNSRSEMNVSTLELGDSALYLCASSLWDRGRDSPLHFGNGTRLTVT.

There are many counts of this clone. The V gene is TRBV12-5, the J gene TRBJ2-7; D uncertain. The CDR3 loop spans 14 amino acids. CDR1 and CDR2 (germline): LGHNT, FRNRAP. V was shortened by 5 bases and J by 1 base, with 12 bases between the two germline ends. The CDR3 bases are TGTGCTAGTGGTCCCCCCCCGCCGTCCTACGAGCAGTACTTC. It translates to CASGPPPPSYEQYF.